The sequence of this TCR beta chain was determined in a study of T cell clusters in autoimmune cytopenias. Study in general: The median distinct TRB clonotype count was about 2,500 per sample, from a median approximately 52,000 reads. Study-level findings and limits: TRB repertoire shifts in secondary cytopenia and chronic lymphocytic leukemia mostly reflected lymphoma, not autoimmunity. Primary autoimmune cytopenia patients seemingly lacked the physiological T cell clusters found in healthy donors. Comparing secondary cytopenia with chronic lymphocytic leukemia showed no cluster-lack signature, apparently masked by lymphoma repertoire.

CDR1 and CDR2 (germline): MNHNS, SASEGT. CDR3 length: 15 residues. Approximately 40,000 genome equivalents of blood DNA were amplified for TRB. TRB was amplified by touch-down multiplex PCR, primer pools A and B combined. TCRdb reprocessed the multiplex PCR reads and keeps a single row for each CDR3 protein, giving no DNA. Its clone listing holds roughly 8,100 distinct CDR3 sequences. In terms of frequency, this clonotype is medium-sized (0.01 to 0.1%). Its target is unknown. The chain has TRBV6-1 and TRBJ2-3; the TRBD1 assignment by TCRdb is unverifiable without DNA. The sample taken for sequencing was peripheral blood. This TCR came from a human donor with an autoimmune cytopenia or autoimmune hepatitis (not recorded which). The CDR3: CASTPGPGGTDTQYF.